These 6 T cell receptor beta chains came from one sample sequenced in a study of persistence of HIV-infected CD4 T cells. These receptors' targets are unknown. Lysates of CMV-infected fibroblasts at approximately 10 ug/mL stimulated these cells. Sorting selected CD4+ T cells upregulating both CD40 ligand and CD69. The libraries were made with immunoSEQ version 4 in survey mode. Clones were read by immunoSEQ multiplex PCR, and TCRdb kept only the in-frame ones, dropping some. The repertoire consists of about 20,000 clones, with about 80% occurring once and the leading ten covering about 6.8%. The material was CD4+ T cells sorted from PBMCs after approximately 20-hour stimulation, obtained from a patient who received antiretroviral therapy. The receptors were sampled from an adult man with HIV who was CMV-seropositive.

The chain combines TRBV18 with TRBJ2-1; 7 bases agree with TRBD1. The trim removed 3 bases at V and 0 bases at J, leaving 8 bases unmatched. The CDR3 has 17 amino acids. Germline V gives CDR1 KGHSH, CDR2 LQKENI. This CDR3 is CASSPTRQGSSYNEQFF. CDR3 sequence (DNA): TGTGCCAGCTCACCCACTCGACAGGGAAGCTCCTACAATGAGCAGTTCTTC.

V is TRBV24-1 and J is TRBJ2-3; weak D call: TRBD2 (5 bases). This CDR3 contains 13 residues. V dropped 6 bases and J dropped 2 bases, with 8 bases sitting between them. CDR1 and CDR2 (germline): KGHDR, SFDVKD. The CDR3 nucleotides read TGTGCCACCAGTAGAGGGTTCACAGATACGCAGTATTTT. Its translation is CATSRGFTDTQYF.

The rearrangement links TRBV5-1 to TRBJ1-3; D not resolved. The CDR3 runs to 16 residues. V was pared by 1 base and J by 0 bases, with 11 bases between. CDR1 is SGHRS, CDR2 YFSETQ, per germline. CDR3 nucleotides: TGCGCCAGCAGCTTGATGGCCTCGGTCTCTGGAAACACCATATATTTT. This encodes CASSLMASVSGNTIYF. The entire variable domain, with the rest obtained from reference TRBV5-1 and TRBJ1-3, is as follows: KAGVTQTPRYLIKTRGQQVTLSCSPISGHRSVSWYQQTPGQGLQFLFEYFSETQRNKGNFPGRFSGRQFSNSRSEMNVSTLELGDSALYLCASSLMASVSGNTIYFGEGSWLTVV.

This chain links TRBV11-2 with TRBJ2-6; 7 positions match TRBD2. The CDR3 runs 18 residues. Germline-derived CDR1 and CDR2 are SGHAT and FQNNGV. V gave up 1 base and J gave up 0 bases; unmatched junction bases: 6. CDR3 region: CASSLGSGASSGANVLTF. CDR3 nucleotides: TGTGCCAGCAGCTTAGGAAGCGGGGCCAGCTCTGGGGCCAACGTCCTGACTTTC.

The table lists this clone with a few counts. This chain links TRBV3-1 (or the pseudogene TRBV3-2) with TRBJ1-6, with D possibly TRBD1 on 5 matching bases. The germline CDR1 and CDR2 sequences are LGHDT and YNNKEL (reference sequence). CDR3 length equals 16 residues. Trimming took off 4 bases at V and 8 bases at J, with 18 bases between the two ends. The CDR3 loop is CASSPPFQGGDSPLHF. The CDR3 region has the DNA TGTGCCAGCAGCCCGCCTTTCCAGGGTGGGGATTCACCCCTCCACTTT.

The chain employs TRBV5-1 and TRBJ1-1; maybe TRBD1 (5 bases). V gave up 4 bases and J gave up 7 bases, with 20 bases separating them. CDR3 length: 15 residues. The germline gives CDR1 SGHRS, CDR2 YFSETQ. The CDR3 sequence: CASSLSGRTLGEAFF. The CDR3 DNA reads TGCGCCAGCAGCCTCTCAGGGAGGACCTTAGGTGAAGCTTTCTTT.